This T cell receptor beta chain was sequenced during a study of cytomegalovirus exposure and HLA in healthy donors. Study-level findings and limits: The study reported that TCR beta sequences accurately predicted HLA-A and HLA-B alleles in most subjects. Donor immune exposure was known only as CMV serostatus. Reported performance of the classifier showed diagnosis of cytomegalovirus status with high specificity and sensitivity. Some V segments, TRBV6-2 and TRBV6-3 among them, were indistinguishable and were therefore excluded.

The CDR3 has 12 residues. PCR employed 60 Vbeta and 13 Jbeta primers. Clones were sequenced by immunoSEQ multiplex PCR, and TCRdb holds only the in-frame ones, with some missing. Here the sample spans more than 75,000 clones, about four fifths being singletons. This clone showed up just a few times. Its matching antigen is unknown. Sequencing was performed on PBMCs. The V gene is TRBV21-1, the J gene TRBJ1-1. TRBV21-1 is a recognized pseudogene. The source is a woman aged 40 to 50 in good health and CMV-seropositive. The DNA for the CDR3 is TGTGCCAGCAACCCAATGAGGACTGAAGCTTTCTTT. As protein: CASNPMRTEAFF.